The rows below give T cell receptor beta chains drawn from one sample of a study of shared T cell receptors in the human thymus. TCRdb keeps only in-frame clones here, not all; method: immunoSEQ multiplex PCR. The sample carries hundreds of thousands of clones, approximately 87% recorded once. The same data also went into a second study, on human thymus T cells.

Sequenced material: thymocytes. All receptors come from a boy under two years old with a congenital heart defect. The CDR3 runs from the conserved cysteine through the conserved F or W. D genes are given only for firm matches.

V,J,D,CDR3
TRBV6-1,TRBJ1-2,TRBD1,CASSEFPGTGHGYTF
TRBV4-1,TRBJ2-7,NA,CASSQDGTAGTYEQYF
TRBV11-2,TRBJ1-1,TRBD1,CASSPRTGTLNTEAFF
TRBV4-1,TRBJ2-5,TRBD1,CASSQDRLTGGVETQYF
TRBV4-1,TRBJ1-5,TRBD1,CASSQTRQGAWSNQPQHF
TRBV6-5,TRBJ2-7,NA,CASMASATIDEQYF
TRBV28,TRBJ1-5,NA,CASSFGTPFGSNQPQHF
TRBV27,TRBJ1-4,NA,CASSLSGVGPEKLFF
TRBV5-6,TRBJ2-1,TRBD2,CASSLVTGGDLYNEQFF
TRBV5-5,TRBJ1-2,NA,CASSLAEGQYGYTF
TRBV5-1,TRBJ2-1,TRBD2,CASSLVGREWDEQFF
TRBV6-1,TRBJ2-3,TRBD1,CASSETQRQGAPDTQYF
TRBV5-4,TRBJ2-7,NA,CASSSFGEQYF
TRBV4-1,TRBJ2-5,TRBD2,CASSQVLLARLAGGQETQYF
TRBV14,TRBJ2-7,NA,CASSRGLNYEQYF
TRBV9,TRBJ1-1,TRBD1,CASSPVGRDRGAVGDTEAFF
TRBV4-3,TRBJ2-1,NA,CASSQDPRVSDNEQFF
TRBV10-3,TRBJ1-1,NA,CAISALENTEAFF
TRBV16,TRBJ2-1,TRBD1,CASSQRDRESDNEQFF
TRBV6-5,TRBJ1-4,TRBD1,CASSRGQGREKLFF
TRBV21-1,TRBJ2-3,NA,CAGPGTSGNPSTDTQYF
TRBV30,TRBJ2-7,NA,CAWGTFRGRLYEQYF
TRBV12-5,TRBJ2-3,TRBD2,CASGSRDYTDTQYF
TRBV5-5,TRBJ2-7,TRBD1,CASSSLGDRVPHEQYF
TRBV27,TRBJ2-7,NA,CASRLKPGPLFYEQYF
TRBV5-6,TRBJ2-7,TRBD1,CASSPRTGDSSYEQYF
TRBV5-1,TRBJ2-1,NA,CASRAGEFHNEQFF
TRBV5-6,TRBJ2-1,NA,CASSGGATSRNSYNEQFF
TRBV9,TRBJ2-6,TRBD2,CASSADLTSGSPSGANVLTF
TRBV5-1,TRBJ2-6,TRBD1,CASSFDRVEPGANVLTF
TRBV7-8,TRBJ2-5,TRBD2,CASSSMFLAGESQETQYF
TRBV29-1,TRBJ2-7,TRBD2,CSVERTPGTSRSVGLRQYF
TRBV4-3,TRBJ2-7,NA,CASSQEWRVPYEQYF
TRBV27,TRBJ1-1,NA,CASSLHPPRSTEAFF
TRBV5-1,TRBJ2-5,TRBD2,CASSLELGLAGGPWETQYF
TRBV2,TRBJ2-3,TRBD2,CASSEYRGSGLAGVTDTQYF
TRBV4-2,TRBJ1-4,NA,CASSPTATNEKLFF
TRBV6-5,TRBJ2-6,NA,CASSYGHSGANVLTF
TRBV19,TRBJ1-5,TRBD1,CASGQVDQPQHF
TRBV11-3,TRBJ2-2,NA,CASSSSQGPNTGELFF
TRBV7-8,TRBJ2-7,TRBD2,CASSQPQGRSGIGEQYF
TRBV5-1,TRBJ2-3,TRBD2,CASSLGGRDTDTQYF
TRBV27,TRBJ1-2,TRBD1,CASSFRQGSYTF
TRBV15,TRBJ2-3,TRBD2,CATSSLTSGRTQYF
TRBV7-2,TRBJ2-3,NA,CASSLYDYSQRRSDTQYF
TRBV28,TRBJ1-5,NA,CASSLGGFNQPQHF
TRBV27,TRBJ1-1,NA,CASSFNQGTFAFF
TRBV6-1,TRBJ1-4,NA,CATRNSATNEKLFF